The 30 T cell receptor beta chains below come from one sample, sequenced in a study of cytomegalovirus exposure and HLA in healthy donors. Researchers ran the PCR with 60 Vbeta and 13 Jbeta primers. Generated by immunoSEQ multiplex PCR, the TCRdb table keeps only in-frame clones and is missing some. The table shows roughly 86,000 clones, with around three fifths occurring only once. The sequencing input was PBMCs. The receptors were gathered from a man aged 25-45 years in good health and CMV-seronegative.

This clone was observed a few times. Germline is not matched at one junction end, which may reflect a read error. The rearrangement joins TRBV7-7 to TRBJ2-7; 8 bases agree with TRBD1. From germline, CDR1 is SSHAT and CDR2 FNYEAQ (reference sequence). This CDR3 region has 15 residues. The CDR3 region is CASSPSGQGTYEQYF. The CDR3 DNA follows: TGTGCTAGCAGCCCATCAGGACAGGGCACCTACGAGCAGTACTTC.

The chain is built from TRBV4-3 and TRBJ2-5, with D maybe TRBD1 (6 bases). V lost 0 bases and J 2 bases, leaving 10 bases between the germline ends. CDR1 is LGHNA, CDR2 YSLEER, per germline. This CDR3 comprises 15 residues. CDR3 sequence reads: CASSQDPGQQETQYF. CDR3 nucleotide sequence: TGCGCCAGCAGCCAAGATCCGGGACAACAAGAGACCCAGTACTTC.

The J gene is TRBJ2-3, the V gene TRBV18, with 10 bases identical to TRBD2. This CDR3 spans 16 amino acids. Unmatched junction bases numbered 12, after V lost 6 bases and J lost 6 bases. The germline V gene encodes CDR1 KGHSH and CDR2 LQKENI. CDR3 in amino acids: CASSPEIAGGTDTQYF. CDR3 in DNA: TGTGCCAGCTCCCCCGAGATAGCGGGAGGTACGGATACGCAGTATTTT. Supplemented by reference TRBV18 and TRBJ2-3, the full variable domain reads NAGVMQNPRHLVRRRGQEARLRCSPMKGHSHVYWYRQLPEEGLKFMVYLQKENIIDESGMPKERFSAEFPKEGPSILRIQQVVRGDSAAYFCASSPEIAGGTDTQYFGPGTRLTVL.

The chain recombines TRBV29-1 with TRBJ1-4; 12 nucleotides match TRBD1. The V and J ends lost 4 bases and 5 bases, in that order; junction bases with no gene match: 8. The length of the CDR3 is 16 residues. Germline-derived CDR1 and CDR2 are SQVTM and ANQGSEA. The chain's CDR3 is CSVGGQGATTNEKLFF. The CDR3 DNA sequence: TGCAGCGTTGGGGGACAGGGGGCGACGACGAATGAAAAACTGTTTTTT.

The V gene is TRBV7-2, the J gene TRBJ2-7, with TRBD2 matching over 7 bases. Germline assignment: CDR1 SGHTA and CDR2 FQGNSA. This CDR3 is 14 amino acids long. The trim removed 6 bases at V and 4 bases at J, leaving 9 bases unmatched. The CDR3 here is CASSFNWGGYEQYF. In DNA, the CDR3 is TGTGCCAGCAGTTTTAATTGGGGGGGGTACGAGCAGTACTTC.

The rearrangement links TRBV2 to TRBJ2-1; 7 bases map to TRBD2. The V and J ends lost 6 bases and 5 bases, in that order; junction bases with no gene match: 7. The CDR3 totals 14 residues. Per germline, CDR1 SNHLY and CDR2 FYNNEI. The CDR3, as DNA: TGTGCCAGCAGACTGGGGGGGGGTGACAATGAGCAGTTCTTC. As protein: CASRLGGGDNEQFF.

With respect to this clone: Different DNA sequences within this sample yield the same CDR3. The V and J genes are TRBV7-2 and TRBJ1-4; unclear D gene. Germline loops: CDR1 SGHTA, CDR2 FQGNSA. V dropped 1 base and J dropped 5 bases, with 11 bases sitting between them. The CDR3 runs to 15 residues. CDR3 nucleotide sequence: TGTGCCAGCAGCTTAGTGGCGGGTTCAAATGAAAAACTGTTTTTT. It is translated as CASSLVAGSNEKLFF.

V and J are TRBV10-3 and TRBJ2-7; TRBD1 might be the D (6 bases). The germline CDR1 and CDR2 sequences are ENHRY and SYGVKD. V gave up 4 bases and J gave up 2 bases, with 12 bases separating them. This CDR3 is built from 14 residues. The CDR3 sequence is CAISGVDRPYEQYF. The CDR3 bases are TGTGCCATCAGTGGGGTCGACAGGCCCTACGAGCAGTACTTC.

The chain has TRBV5-5 and TRBJ1-2; the D is unclear. The CDR3 spans 13 residues. V was trimmed by 0 bases and J by 2 bases, leaving 5 bases between them. Germline lookup yields CDR1 SGHKS and CDR2 YYEKEE (reference sequence). The CDR3 loop is CASSLGVNYGYTF. CDR3 in DNA: TGTGCCAGCAGCTTGGGTGTAAACTATGGCTACACCTTC.

This chain connects TRBV7-2 to TRBJ2-3; 7 bases are shared with TRBD2. This CDR3 is built from 15 residues. Trimming removed 4 bases from V and 4 bases from J; junction bases left unmatched: 8. CDR1 and CDR2 from the germline V gene are SGHTA and FQGNSA. The chain's CDR3 is CASSWGGVVADTQYF. The CDR3 coding sequence is TGTGCCAGCAGCTGGGGGGGGGTGGTTGCAGATACGCAGTATTTT.

The genes are TRBV19 and TRBJ2-2, with D perhaps TRBD2 (5 bases). The V gene's germline CDR1 is LNHDA and CDR2 SQIVND (reference sequence). The CDR3 covers 16 residues. V dropped 5 bases and J dropped 3 bases, with 16 bases sitting between them. The CDR3 nucleotides read TGTGCCAGTAGTCCTGCACTAGTATTGTACACCGGGGAGCTGTTTTTT. Its translation: CASSPALVLYTGELFF. Supplemented by reference TRBV19 and TRBJ2-2, the full variable domain reads DGGITQSPKYLFRKEGQNVTLSCEQNLNHDAMYWYRQDPGQGLRLIYYSQIVNDFQKGDIAEGYSVSREKKESFPLTVTSAQKNPTAFYLCASSPALVLYTGELFFGEGSRLTVL.

The sample holds a few counts of this clone. This sequence joins TRBV11-2 and TRBJ2-3, with TRBD2 as a possible D gene (5 bases). The CDR3 extends over 13 amino acids. V lost 1 base and J lost 9, with 11 bases in between. Germline V CDR1 and CDR2: SGHAT, FQNNGV. CDR3 coding DNA: TGTGCCAGCAGCTTAGCCGGAGGCGGAACGCAGTATTTT. It specifies CASSLAGGGTQYF.

This clone has only a few counts. This chain links TRBV27 with TRBJ1-5; D ambiguous. Trimming left V 5 bases short and J 4 bases short, with 6 bases between. Looked up from germline, CDR1 is MNHEY and CDR2 is SMNVEV (reference sequence). This CDR3 is built from 12 residues. CDR3 nucleotide sequence: TGTGCCAGCAGTCAGACTAATCAGCCCCAGCATTTT. It specifies CASSQTNQPQHF.

J is TRBJ1-2 and V is TRBV6-5; 12 bases fit TRBD1. The CDR3 spans 14 residues. CDR1 is MNHEY, CDR2 SVGAGI, per germline. With V trimmed by 4 bases and J by 8 bases, 5 bases remained unmatched. DNA of the CDR3: TGTGCCAGCAGTTCGGGACAGGGGGCGGAGGGCTACACCTTC. Encoded protein: CASSSGQGAEGYTF.

V is TRBV19 and J is TRBJ1-1, with 7 bases that match TRBD1. Germline loops: CDR1 LNHDA, CDR2 SQIVND (reference sequence). There are 15 residues in the CDR3. Losses at the gene ends were 5 bases for V and 5 bases for J; bases not matched to a gene: 11. This CDR3 is CASSPRGLWSTEAFF. The CDR3 region has the DNA TGTGCCAGTAGTCCGAGGGGGCTTTGGAGTACTGAAGCTTTCTTT.

The chain employs TRBV7-3 and TRBJ2-2; 8 bases are a match to TRBD2. V was pared by 2 bases and J by 6 bases, with 5 bases of the junction left unmatched. Germline values: CDR1 SGHTA, CDR2 FQGTGA. This CDR3 region has 15 residues. CDR3 nucleotide sequence: TGTGCCAGCAGCTTACGGGAGGGCATGGCCGGGGAGCTGTTTTTT. This encodes CASSLREGMAGELFF.

This clone was counted between two and nine times. The V gene is TRBV28, the J gene TRBJ1-3; TRBD1 aligns across 10 bases. Germline assignment: CDR1 MDHEN and CDR2 SYDVKM. There are 14 residues in the CDR3. The V segment lost 5 bases and the J segment 5 bases; nucleotides outside the gene matches: 3. The CDR3 loop reads CASSPTGGRNTIYF. In DNA, the CDR3 is TGTGCCAGCAGTCCGACAGGGGGCAGAAACACCATATATTTT.

The rearrangement links TRBV5-8 to TRBJ2-7; D possibly corresponds to TRBD1 (5 bases). This CDR3 has 14 amino acids. V lost 2 bases and J lost 0, with 9 bases in between. The germline CDR1 and CDR2 sequences are SGHTS and YDEGEE. CDR3 sequence reads: CASSLRGISYEQYF. DNA of the CDR3: TGTGCCAGCAGCTTAAGGGGAATCTCCTACGAGCAGTACTTC.

Only a few counts were recorded for this clone. The chain has TRBV6-5 and TRBJ2-1, with 9 bases identical to TRBD2. Germline V gene data show CDR1 as MNHEY and CDR2 as SVGAGI. CDR3 length: 15 amino acids. The V segment lost 2 bases and the J segment 2 bases; nucleotides outside the gene matches: 1. CDR3 region: CASSYGGGAYNEQFF. CDR3 DNA sequence: TGTGCCAGCAGTTACGGCGGGGGGGCCTACAATGAGCAGTTCTTC.

The chain carries TRBV9 and TRBJ1-3; TRBD1 matches 8 bases. The V gene end was trimmed by 4 bases and the J gene end by 0 bases; junction bases not matched to a gene: 12. Germline V lookup: CDR1 SGDLS, CDR2 YYNGEE. CDR3 length: 18 amino acids. CDR3 nucleotides: TGTGCCAGCAGCATCGGGACAGGAGGTCGCTACTCTGGAAACACCATATATTTT. It translates to CASSIGTGGRYSGNTIYF. The whole variable domain, filled in from reference TRBV9 and TRBJ1-3, reads DSGVTQTPKHLITATGQRVTLRCSPRSGDLSVYWYQQSLDQGLQFLIQYYNGEERAKGNILERFSAQQFPDLHSELNLSSLELGDSALYFCASSIGTGGRYSGNTIYFGEGSWLTVV.

This chain joins TRBV29-1 and TRBJ2-2; 14 bases line up with TRBD2. The CDR3 loop spans 15 amino acids. J gave up 5 bases and V 6 bases, and 5 bases lay outside the gene matches. Germline-derived CDR1 and CDR2 are SQVTM and ANQGSEA. CDR3 amino acids: CSVGLAGAITGELFF. The CDR3 nucleotides read TGCAGCGTGGGACTAGCGGGAGCGATTACCGGGGAGCTGTTTTTT.

The chain uses TRBV4-3 and TRBJ1-6, with D possibly TRBD1 on 6 matching bases. Germline V gene sequence: CDR1 LGHNA, CDR2 YSLEER. V dropped 0 bases and J dropped 0 bases, with 9 bases sitting between them. CDR3 length equals 17 residues. In nucleotides, the CDR3 is TGCGCCAGCAGCCAAGATAGGGGGAGCTCCTATAATTCACCCCTCCACTTT. Its protein is CASSQDRGSSYNSPLHF.

This clone occurred once. This chain links TRBV18 with TRBJ1-5; D gene unclear. The germline V and J ends were trimmed by 5 bases and 3 bases, with 11 bases remaining between them. Looked up from germline, CDR1 is KGHSH and CDR2 is LQKENI. This CDR3 contains 14 residues. The DNA for the CDR3 is TGTGCCAGCTCATCCTACGTTGACAATCAGCCCCAGCATTTT. This translates into CASSSYVDNQPQHF.

The chain carries TRBV5-1 and TRBJ1-2; D unclear. Trimming removed 4 bases from V and 4 bases from J, with 8 bases in between. The CDR3 has 12 amino acids. Germline assignment: CDR1 SGHRS and CDR2 YFSETQ. The CDR3 region has the DNA TGCGCCAGCAGCCCAGAGGGCTATGGCTACACCTTC. It codes for CASSPEGYGYTF.

About this clone: Other DNA sequences from this sample encode an identical CDR3 as well. The chain has TRBV7-9 and TRBJ1-5; D uncertain. This CDR3 has 13 amino acids. V gave up 1 base and J gave up 7 bases, with 8 bases separating them. The germline V gene has CDR1 SEHNR and CDR2 FQNEAQ (reference sequence). CDR3 DNA sequence: TGTGCCAGCAGCTTAGGCGGGTCGCAGCCCCAGCATTTT. Its protein product is CASSLGGSQPQHF.

The rearrangement links TRBV2 to TRBJ1-1, with 7 nucleotides matching TRBD1. Germline V gene lookup returns CDR1 SNHLY and CDR2 FYNNEI. V was pared by 0 bases and J by 5 bases, with 6 bases of the junction left unmatched. The CDR3 has 15 residues. The CDR3 nucleotides read TGTGCCAGCAGTGAAGCGATCGACAGGGTAACTGAAGCTTTCTTT. As protein: CASSEAIDRVTEAFF.

The genes are TRBV27 and TRBJ2-6, with 7 positions matching TRBD1. The CDR3 has 17 residues. Germline V gene sequence: CDR1 MNHEY, CDR2 SMNVEV (reference sequence). V trimming: 4 bases; J trimming: 2 bases; junction bases outside the gene matches: 8. As DNA, the CDR3 is TGTGCCAGCAGTTCGACAGGGTTTAGGGCTGGGGCCAACGTCCTGACTTTC. Translating gives CASSSTGFRAGANVLTF.

The chain links TRBV2 to TRBJ2-7; 8 bases match TRBD1. V dropped 7 bases and J dropped 2; count of bases not matched to a gene: 7. The germline V gene has CDR1 SNHLY and CDR2 FYNNEI. The CDR3 runs to 14 residues. CDR3 in DNA: TGTGCCAGCATAAGCGAGACAGGGGCCTACGAGCAGTACTTC. Translated: CASISETGAYEQYF.

The chain carries TRBV28 and TRBJ2-2, with D possibly TRBD2 on 6 matching bases. The CDR3 length is 13 residues. CDR1 is MDHEN and CDR2 is SYDVKM in the germline V gene. Deletions cut 6 bases from V and 2 bases from J, with 7 bases between. Here the CDR3 reads CASSGGNTGELFF. The CDR3 bases are TGTGCCAGCAGCGGGGGAAACACCGGGGAGCTGTTTTTT.

CDR3 residues: CASGLVWASGRTNTGELFF. The CDR3 DNA sequence: TGTGCTAGTGGTTTGGTATGGGCTAGCGGGAGAACGAACACCGGGGAGCTGTTTTTT. The chain uses TRBV12-5 and TRBJ2-2; 10 positions match TRBD2. CDR3 length: 19 amino acids. With 0 bases clipped from V and 0 bases from J, the junction kept 7 bases outside the gene matches. Germline V gene data show CDR1 as LGHNT and CDR2 as FRNRAP.